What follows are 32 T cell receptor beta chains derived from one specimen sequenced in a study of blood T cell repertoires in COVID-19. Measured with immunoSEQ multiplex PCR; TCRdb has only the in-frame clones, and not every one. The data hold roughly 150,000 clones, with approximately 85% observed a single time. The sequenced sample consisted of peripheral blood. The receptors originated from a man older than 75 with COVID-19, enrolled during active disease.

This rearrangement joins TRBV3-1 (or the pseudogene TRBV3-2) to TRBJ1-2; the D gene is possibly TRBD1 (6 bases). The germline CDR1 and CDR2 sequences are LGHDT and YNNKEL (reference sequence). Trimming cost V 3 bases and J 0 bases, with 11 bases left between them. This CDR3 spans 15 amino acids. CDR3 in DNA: TGTGCCAGCAGCCACCCCAGGGGATCTAACTATGGCTACACCTTC. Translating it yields CASSHPRGSNYGYTF.

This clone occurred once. The CDR3 is CASSPRQASSYNSPLHF. The DNA of the CDR3 is TGTGCCAGTAGTCCCCGACAGGCGAGCTCCTATAATTCACCCCTCCACTTT. This chain connects TRBV19 to TRBJ1-6; D perhaps matches TRBD1 (6 bases). Germline lookup yields CDR1 LNHDA and CDR2 SQIVND (reference sequence). V dropped 5 bases and J dropped 0 bases, with 14 bases sitting between them. The CDR3 is made up of 17 amino acids.

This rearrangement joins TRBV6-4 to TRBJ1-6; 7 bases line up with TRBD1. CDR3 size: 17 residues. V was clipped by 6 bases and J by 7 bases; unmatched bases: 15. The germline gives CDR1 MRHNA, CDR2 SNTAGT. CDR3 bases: TGTGCCAGCAGCGCGGGGGGACAGACTTTCGCAAATTCACCCCTCCACTTT. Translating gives CASSAGGQTFANSPLHF.

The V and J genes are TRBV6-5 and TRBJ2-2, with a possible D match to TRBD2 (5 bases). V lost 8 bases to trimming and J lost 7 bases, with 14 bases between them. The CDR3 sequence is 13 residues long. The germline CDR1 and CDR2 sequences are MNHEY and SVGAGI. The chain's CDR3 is CASDRGIGGELFF. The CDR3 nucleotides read TGTGCCAGCGACCGGGGTATCGGCGGGGAGCTGTTTTTT.

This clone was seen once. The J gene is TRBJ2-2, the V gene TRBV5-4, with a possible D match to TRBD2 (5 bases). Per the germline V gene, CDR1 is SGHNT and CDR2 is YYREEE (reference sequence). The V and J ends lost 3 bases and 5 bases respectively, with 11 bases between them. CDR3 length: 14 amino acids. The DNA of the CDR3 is TGTGCCAGCAGCTCTGGGCGGGTAACCGGGGAGCTGTTTTTT. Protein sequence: CASSSGRVTGELFF. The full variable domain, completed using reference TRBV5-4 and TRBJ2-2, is ETGVTQSPTHLIKTRGQQVTLRCSSQSGHNTVSWYQQALGQGPQFIFQYYREEENGRGNFPPRFSGLQFPNYSSELNVNALELDDSALYLCASSSGRVTGELFFGEGSRLTVL.

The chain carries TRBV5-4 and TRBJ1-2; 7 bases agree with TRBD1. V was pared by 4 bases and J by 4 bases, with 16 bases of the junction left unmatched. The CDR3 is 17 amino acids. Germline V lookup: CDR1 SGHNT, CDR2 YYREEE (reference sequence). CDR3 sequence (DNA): TGTGCCAGCAGCGTCCCTCCATATAGGGGGCAGGGCTATGGCTACACCTTC. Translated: CASSVPPYRGQGYGYTF.

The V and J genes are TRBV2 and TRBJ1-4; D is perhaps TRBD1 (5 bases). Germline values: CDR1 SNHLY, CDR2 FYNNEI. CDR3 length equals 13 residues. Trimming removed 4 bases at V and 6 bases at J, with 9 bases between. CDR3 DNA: TGTGCCAGCAGTGGGCAGGGCTATGAAAAACTGTTTTTT. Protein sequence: CASSGQGYEKLFF.

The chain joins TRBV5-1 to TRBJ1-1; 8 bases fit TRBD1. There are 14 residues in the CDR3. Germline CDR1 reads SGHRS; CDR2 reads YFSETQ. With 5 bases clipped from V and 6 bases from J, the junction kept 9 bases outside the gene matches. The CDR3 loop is CASRVTGGGAEAFF. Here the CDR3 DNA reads TGCGCCAGCAGGGTAACAGGGGGAGGAGCTGAAGCTTTCTTT. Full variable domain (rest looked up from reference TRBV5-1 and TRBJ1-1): KAGVTQTPRYLIKTRGQQVTLSCSPISGHRSVSWYQQTPGQGLQFLFEYFSETQRNKGNFPGRFSGRQFSNSRSEMNVSTLELGDSALYLCASRVTGGGAEAFFGQGTRLTVV.

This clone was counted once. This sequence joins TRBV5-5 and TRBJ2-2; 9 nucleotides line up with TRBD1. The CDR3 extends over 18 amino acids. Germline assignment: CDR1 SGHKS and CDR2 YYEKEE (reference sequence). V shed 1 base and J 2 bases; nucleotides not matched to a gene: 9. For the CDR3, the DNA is TGTGCCAGCAGCTTGTGGGGGGTGGGACAGGGCAACACCGGGGAGCTGTTTTTT. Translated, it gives CASSLWGVGQGNTGELFF.

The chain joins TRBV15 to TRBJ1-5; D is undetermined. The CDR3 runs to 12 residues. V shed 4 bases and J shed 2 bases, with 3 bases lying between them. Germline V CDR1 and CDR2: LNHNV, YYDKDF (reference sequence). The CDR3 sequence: CATSIGNQPQHF. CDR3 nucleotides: TGTGCCACCAGCATAGGCAATCAGCCCCAGCATTTT.

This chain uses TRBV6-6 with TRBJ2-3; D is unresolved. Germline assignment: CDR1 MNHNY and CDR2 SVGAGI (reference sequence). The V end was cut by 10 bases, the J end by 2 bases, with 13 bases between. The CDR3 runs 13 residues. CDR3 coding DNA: TGTGCCATCTATATCCCGTACACAGATACGCAGTATTTT. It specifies CAIYIPYTDTQYF.

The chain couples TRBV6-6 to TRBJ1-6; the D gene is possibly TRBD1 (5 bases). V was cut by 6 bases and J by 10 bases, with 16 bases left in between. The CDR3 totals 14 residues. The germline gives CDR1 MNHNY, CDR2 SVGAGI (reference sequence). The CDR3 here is CASSPGTQTSPLHF. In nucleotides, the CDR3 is TGTGCCAGCAGCCCCGGGACTCAGACATCACCCCTCCACTTT.

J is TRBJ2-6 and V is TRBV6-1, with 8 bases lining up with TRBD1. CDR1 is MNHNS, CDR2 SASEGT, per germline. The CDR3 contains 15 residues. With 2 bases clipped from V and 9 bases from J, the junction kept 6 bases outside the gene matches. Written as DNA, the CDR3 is TGTGCCAGCAGTGAATACAGGACAGGGATCAACGTCCTGACTTTC. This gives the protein CASSEYRTGINVLTF.

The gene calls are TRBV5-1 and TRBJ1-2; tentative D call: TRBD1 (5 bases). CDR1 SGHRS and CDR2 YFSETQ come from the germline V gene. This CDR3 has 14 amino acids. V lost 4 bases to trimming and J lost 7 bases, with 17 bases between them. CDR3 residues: CASSPNEDMAGYTF. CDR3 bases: TGCGCCAGCAGCCCGAATGAGGACATGGCTGGCTACACCTTC.

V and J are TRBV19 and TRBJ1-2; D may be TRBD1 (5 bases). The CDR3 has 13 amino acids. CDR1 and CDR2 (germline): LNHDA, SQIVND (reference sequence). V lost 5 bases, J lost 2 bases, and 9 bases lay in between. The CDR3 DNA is TGTGCCAGTAGTCGACAGAACAACTATGGCTACACCTTC. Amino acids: CASSRQNNYGYTF.

The CDR3 DNA sequence: TGTGCCAGCAAAGGGCGAGCGGGGGGAACCCTCATCACAGATACGCAGTATTTT. This translates into CASKGRAGGTLITDTQYF. The genes are TRBV13 and TRBJ2-3; 9 positions match TRBD2. Germline-derived CDR1 and CDR2 are PRHDT and FYEKMQ (reference sequence). The CDR3 spans 18 residues. The trim removed 7 bases at V and 2 bases at J, leaving 16 bases unmatched.

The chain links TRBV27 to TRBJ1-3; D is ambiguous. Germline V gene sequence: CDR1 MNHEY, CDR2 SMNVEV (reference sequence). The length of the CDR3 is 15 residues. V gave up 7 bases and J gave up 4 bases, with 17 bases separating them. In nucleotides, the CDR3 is TGTGCCAGCATGCTGAGGTACGGCCTAGGAAACACCATATATTTT. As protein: CASMLRYGLGNTIYF.

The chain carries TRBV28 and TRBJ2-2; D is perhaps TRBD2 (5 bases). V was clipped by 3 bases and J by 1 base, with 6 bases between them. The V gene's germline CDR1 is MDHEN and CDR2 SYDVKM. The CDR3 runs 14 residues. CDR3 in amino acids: CASSFAGNTGELFF. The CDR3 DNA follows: TGTGCCAGCAGTTTCGCGGGGAACACCGGGGAGCTGTTTTTT.

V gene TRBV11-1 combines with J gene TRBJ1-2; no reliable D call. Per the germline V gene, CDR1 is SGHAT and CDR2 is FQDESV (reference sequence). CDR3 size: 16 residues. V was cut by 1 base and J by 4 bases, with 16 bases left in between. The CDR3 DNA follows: TGTGCCAGCAGCTTAGGAGTAACAGTGAACTCCTATGGCTACACCTTC. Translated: CASSLGVTVNSYGYTF.

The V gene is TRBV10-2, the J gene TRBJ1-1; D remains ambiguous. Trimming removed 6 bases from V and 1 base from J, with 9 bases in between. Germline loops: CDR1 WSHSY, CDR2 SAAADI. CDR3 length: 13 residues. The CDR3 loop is CASSGLPNTEAFF. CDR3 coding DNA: TGCGCCAGCAGCGGACTCCCGAACACTGAAGCTTTCTTT.

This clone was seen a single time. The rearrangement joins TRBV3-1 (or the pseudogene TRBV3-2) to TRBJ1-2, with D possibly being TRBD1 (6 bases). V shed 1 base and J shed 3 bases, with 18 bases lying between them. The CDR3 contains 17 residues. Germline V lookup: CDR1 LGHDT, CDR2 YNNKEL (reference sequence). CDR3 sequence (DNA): TGTGCCAGCAGCCAAGGCCCTTACAGGGTTGGTGACTATGGCTACACCTTC. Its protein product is CASSQGPYRVGDYGYTF.

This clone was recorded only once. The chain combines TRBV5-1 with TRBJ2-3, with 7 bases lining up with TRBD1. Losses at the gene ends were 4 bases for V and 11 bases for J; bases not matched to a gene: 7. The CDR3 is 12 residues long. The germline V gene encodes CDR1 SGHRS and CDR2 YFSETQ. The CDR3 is CASSDTGTEQYF. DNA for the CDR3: TGCGCCAGCAGCGATACAGGGACAGAGCAGTATTTT.

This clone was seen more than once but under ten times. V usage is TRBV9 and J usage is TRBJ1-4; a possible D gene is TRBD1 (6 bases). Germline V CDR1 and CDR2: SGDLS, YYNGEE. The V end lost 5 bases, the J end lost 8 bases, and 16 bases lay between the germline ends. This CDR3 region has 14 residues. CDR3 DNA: TGTGCCAGCAGGAAGAACAGGGACGACGAAAAACTGTTTTTT. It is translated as CASRKNRDDEKLFF.

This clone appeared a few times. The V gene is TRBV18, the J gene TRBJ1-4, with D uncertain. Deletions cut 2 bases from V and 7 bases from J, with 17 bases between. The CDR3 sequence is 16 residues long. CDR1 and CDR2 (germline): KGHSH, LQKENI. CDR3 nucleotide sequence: TGTGCCAGCTCACCAAACGAGTCGTCGGGGTTTGAAAAACTGTTTTTT. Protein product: CASSPNESSGFEKLFF.

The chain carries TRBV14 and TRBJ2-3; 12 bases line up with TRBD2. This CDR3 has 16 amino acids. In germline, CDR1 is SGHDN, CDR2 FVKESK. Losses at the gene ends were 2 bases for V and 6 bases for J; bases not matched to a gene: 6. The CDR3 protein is CASSQKLAGGMDTQYF. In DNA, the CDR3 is TGTGCCAGCAGCCAAAAACTAGCGGGGGGCATGGATACGCAGTATTTT.

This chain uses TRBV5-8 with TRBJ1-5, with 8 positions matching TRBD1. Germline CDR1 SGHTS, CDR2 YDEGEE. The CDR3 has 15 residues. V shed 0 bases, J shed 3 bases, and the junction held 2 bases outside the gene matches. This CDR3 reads CASSLGQGYNQPQHF. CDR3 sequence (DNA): TGTGCCAGCAGCTTGGGACAGGGGTACAATCAGCCCCAGCATTTT.

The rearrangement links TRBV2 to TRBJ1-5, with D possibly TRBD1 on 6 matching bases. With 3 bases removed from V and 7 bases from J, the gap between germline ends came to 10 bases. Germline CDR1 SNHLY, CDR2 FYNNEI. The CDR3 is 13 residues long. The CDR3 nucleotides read TGTGCCAGCAGTGAGGTACAGGGACAGCCCCAGCATTTT. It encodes CASSEVQGQPQHF.

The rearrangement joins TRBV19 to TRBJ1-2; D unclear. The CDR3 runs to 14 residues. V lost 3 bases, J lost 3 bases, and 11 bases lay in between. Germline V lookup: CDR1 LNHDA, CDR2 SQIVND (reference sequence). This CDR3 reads CASSIGSDYYGYTF. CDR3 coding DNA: TGTGCCAGTAGTATCGGCAGCGATTACTATGGCTACACCTTC.

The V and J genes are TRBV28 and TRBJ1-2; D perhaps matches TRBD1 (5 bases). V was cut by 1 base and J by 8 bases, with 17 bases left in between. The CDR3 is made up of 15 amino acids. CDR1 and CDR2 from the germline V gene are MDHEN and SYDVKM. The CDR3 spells CASSLLGGGVGGYTF. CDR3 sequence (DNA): TGTGCCAGCAGTTTATTGGGGGGTGGGGTTGGAGGCTACACCTTC.

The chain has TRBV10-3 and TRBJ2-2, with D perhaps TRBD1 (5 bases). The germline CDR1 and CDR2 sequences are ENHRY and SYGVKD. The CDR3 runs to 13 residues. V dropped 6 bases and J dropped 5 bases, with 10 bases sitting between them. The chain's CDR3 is CAIRETVTGELFF. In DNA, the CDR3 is TGTGCCATCAGGGAGACAGTAACCGGGGAGCTGTTTTTT.

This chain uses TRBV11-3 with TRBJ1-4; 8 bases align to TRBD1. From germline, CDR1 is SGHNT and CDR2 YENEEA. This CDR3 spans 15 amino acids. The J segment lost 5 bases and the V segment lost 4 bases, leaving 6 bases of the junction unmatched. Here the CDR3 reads CASSYRAGGNEKLFF. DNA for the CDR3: TGTGCCAGCAGCTATCGGGCAGGGGGCAATGAAAAACTGTTTTTT. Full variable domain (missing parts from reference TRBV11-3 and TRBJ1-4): EAGVVQSPRYKIIEKKQPVAFWCNPISGHNTLYWYLQNLGQGPELLIRYENEEAVDDSQLPKDRFSAERLKGVDSTLKIQPAELGDSAVYLCASSYRAGGNEKLFFGSGTQLSVL.

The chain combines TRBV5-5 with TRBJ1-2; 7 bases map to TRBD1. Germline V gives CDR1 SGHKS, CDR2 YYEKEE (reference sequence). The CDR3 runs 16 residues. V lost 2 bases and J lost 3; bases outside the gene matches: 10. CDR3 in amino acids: CASSLSLRDSHYGYTF. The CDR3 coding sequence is TGTGCCAGCAGCTTATCGTTGAGGGACAGCCACTATGGCTACACCTTC.